The 9 T cell receptor beta chains below were found in one sample sequenced in a study of response to subunit inactivated influenza vaccine. A single record per CDR3 protein comes from TCRdb applying MiXCR to the RT-PCR reads. The sample holds roughly 500,000 distinct CDR3 sequences, 25% seen once. The sequencing used CD4+ T cells sorted from PBMCs, collected approximately 5 days after vaccination. Every receptor here comes from a man aged 50-60 years who received an inactivated influenza vaccine.

This chain connects TRBV18 to TRBJ2-4, with D possibly called TRBD1 or TRBD2 (6 bases each). With 3 bases removed from V and 8 bases from J, the gap between germline ends came to 11 bases. This CDR3 region has 13 residues. Germline assignment: CDR1 KGHSH and CDR2 LQKENI. CDR3 DNA sequence: TGTGCCAGCTCACCCGGGGGCGCGGACATTCAGTACTTC. Its protein is CASSPGGADIQYF.

This clonotype was detected once. At one of its ends the junction is not consistent with the germline gene, which may arise from a read error. This chain links TRBV11-1 with TRBJ2-2; 10 bases align to TRBD2. Germline CDR1 is SGHAT and CDR2 is FQDESV (reference sequence). This CDR3 region has 18 residues. DNA of the CDR3: TGTGCCAGCAGCTTAGCGCTCTGGAGCGGGAGGGACACCGGGAAGCTGTTTTTT. The encoded protein is CASSLALWSGRDTGKLFF. Drawing the rest from reference TRBV11-1 and TRBJ2-2, the complete variable domain is EAEVAQSPRYKITEKSQAVAFWCDPISGHATLYWYRQILGQGPELLVQFQDESVVDDSQLPKDRFSAERLKGVDSTLKIQPAELGDSAMYLCASSLALWSGRDTGKLFFGEGSRLTVL.

This clonotype occurred a few times. J is TRBJ2-7 and V is TRBV15; no firm D call. The germline V gene encodes CDR1 LNHNV and CDR2 YYDKDF (reference sequence). The V end was cut by 0 bases, the J end by 0 bases, with 3 bases between. CDR3 length: 13 residues. The CDR3 is CATSRDASYEQYF. The CDR3 nucleotides are TGTGCCACCAGCAGAGATGCCTCCTACGAGCAGTACTTC.

The chain combines TRBV6-2 or TRBV6-3 with TRBJ1-1, with D hard to call. The germline V gene encodes CDR1 MNHEY and CDR2 SVGEGT. The V gene lost 3 bases and the J gene lost 4 bases, with 12 bases spanning the gap. This CDR3 comprises 14 residues. This CDR3 reads CASSYAGVGTEAFF. The CDR3 DNA reads as TGTGCCAGCAGTTATGCCGGGGTGGGCACTGAAGCTTTCTTT.

This clonotype was recorded a few times. The chain employs TRBV7-2 and TRBJ2-4, with 8 bases lining up with TRBD1. The CDR3 length is 15 residues. V dropped 5 bases and J dropped 11; count of bases not matched to a gene: 14. CDR1 is SGHTA, CDR2 FQGNSA, per germline. As DNA, the CDR3 is TGTGCCAGCAGCCCGGACAGGGCCTTTAACTGGCTTCAGTACTTC. Amino acids: CASSPDRAFNWLQYF.

This clonotype was recorded a few times. CDR3 bases: TGTGCCACCAGCAGCGAAGAGACCCAGTACTTC. This translates into CATSSEETQYF. This sequence joins TRBV15 and TRBJ2-5, with no clear D. Trimming took off 3 bases at V and 3 bases at J, with 2 bases between the two ends. The germline V gene has CDR1 LNHNV and CDR2 YYDKDF (reference sequence). The CDR3 runs 11 residues. The complete variable domain, with remaining parts taken from reference TRBV15 and TRBJ2-5, reads DAMVIQNPRYQVTQFGKPVTLSCSQTLNHNVMYWYQQKSSQAPKLLFHYYDKDFNNEADTPDNFQSRRPNTSFCFLDIRSPGLGDTAMYLCATSSEETQYFGPGTRLLVL.

Only a few counts were recorded for this clonotype. V usage is TRBV7-8 and J usage is TRBJ1-4; no firm D call. Trimming shortened V by 5 bases and J by 5 bases, and 15 bases separated the two germline ends. Germline V CDR1 and CDR2: SGHVS, FQNEAQ. There are 15 residues in the CDR3. CDR3 residues: CASSQRVGINEKLFF. The CDR3 nucleotides are TGTGCCAGCAGCCAACGGGTTGGCATAAATGAAAAACTGTTTTTT.

This clonotype was observed a few times. The V gene is TRBV7-8, the J gene TRBJ2-3; TRBD1 aligns across 7 bases. The V gene end was trimmed by 5 bases and the J gene end by 6 bases; junction bases not matched to a gene: 8. Germline CDR1 and CDR2: SGHVS and FQNEAQ. The CDR3 runs to 14 residues. The CDR3 loop reads CASSLDRAADTQYF. CDR3 DNA: TGTGCCAGCAGCCTCGACAGGGCTGCCGATACGCAGTATTTT. The full variable domain, rest sourced from reference TRBV7-8 and TRBJ2-3, is GAGVSQSPRYKVAKRGQDVALRCDPISGHVSLFWYQQALGQGPEFLTYFQNEAQLDKSGLPSDRFFAERPEGSVSTLKIQRTQQEDSAVYLCASSLDRAADTQYFGPGTRLTVL.

The rearrangement links TRBV7-2 to TRBJ2-5, with D maybe TRBD1 (5 bases). The CDR3 totals 15 residues. V was cut by 1 base and J by 5 bases, with 14 bases left in between. The germline gives CDR1 SGHTA, CDR2 FQGNSA. The CDR3 loop reads CASSLVQGPRETQYF. DNA for the CDR3: TGTGCCAGCAGCTTAGTCCAGGGCCCCAGGGAGACCCAGTACTTC.